The clone carrying this TCR beta chain has at least ten counts. The antigen is not known. Trimming stripped 8 bases from V and 7 bases from J, with 24 bases between. This CDR3 region has 15 residues. The entry originates in a study of T cell repertoires in cytomegalovirus infection. Study-level results: Dominating the ex vivo response were HLA-C-restricted CMV-specific TCR beta clonotypes.

One entry per CDR3 protein results from TCRdb running MiXCR on the reads. This sample carries around 19,000 distinct CDR3 sequences, around 43% of them seen once, and the ten largest clones take about 94%. The rearrangement uses TRBV12-3 or TRBV12-4 and TRBJ2-7; D unresolved. This TCR was sampled from a human donor in good health (CMV status not recorded). Some clones in this sample may be carry-over from other donors' samples. The sample consisted of CD8+ T cells from cultured PBMCs, taken from culture after CMV antigen stimulation. The CDR3 DNA reads as TGTGCCAGCGCCATCCGGAAAGATTCGATACTTGAGCAGTACTTC. It specifies CASAIRKDSILEQYF.